This T cell receptor (beta chain) came from a study of blood T cell repertoires in COVID-19. Germline CDR1 LGHNA, CDR2 YNFKEQ. The CDR3 has 13 residues. V shed 4 bases and J 7 bases; nucleotides not matched to a gene: 4. Original processing notes: Estimated nucleated cell counts came from reference gene primer amplification. TCRdb's copy holds only in-frame clones and misses some; the assay was immunoSEQ multiplex PCR. V and J calls and clone size come straight from that table; D and trimming were deduced from the DNA. The sample records approximately 180,000 clones, 75% to 90% being singletons. The sequenced material came from peripheral blood. V gene TRBV4-2 combines with J gene TRBJ1-5, with 7 bases identical to TRBD1. This TCR came from a man in his sixties with acute or convalescent COVID-19. The CDR3 DNA reads TGTGCCAGCAGCCGACAGGGTGGACAGCCCCAGCATTTT. Translation gives CASSRQGGQPQHF.